A selection of T cell receptor beta chains follows, all from one sample in a study of blood T cell repertoires in COVID-19. Sequencing used immunoSEQ multiplex PCR; TCRdb keeps in-frame clones, though not all of them. Altogether more than 450,000 clones are present, 87% being singletons, with the ten largest covering about 0.65%. The specimen was PBMCs or T cells enriched from blood (not recorded which). The receptors originated from a woman aged 18-30 years who had recovered from COVID-19. Each CDR3 is given with its conserved first and last residue. Fields, in order: CDR3 DNA, CDR3 protein, J gene, D gene, clone size, V gene. The D gene is left open where the match is weak. A row's size may be missing; if present it is once, few, many or a size class.

DNA: TGTGCCAGCAGCCTAGGTGCAAATCAGCCCCAGCATTTT; CDR3: CASSLGANQPQHF; J: TRBJ1-5; D: .; size: .; V: TRBV7-3
DNA: TGTGCCTGGGCCCCGTGGACCGCCCCGGGAGAAAAACTGTTTTTT; CDR3: CAWAPWTAPGEKLFF; J: TRBJ1-4; D: .; size: once; V: TRBV30
DNA: TGTGCCAGTAGCCGCGACAGGGGGAACACTGAAGCTTTCTTT; CDR3: CASSRDRGNTEAFF; J: TRBJ1-1; D: TRBD1; size: .; V: TRBV19
DNA: TGTGCCAGCATCTCTTGGGGGGGCCTCAACGAGCAGTACTTC; CDR3: CASISWGGLNEQYF; J: TRBJ2-7; D: .; size: .; V: TRBV2
DNA: TGTGCCATCCGGACTAGCGGGGGGCAAGAGACCCAGTACTTC; CDR3: CAIRTSGGQETQYF; J: TRBJ2-5; D: TRBD2; size: .; V: TRBV10-3
DNA: TGTGCCAGCAGCCCGAGACAGGGGGGGCACTACGAGCAGTACTTC; CDR3: CASSPRQGGHYEQYF; J: TRBJ2-7; D: TRBD1; size: .; V: TRBV5-4
DNA: TGTGCCAGCAGTTGGGGACAGGGAATTTCCACTGAAGCTTTCTTT; CDR3: CASSWGQGISTEAFF; J: TRBJ1-1; D: TRBD1; size: once; V: TRBV11-2
DNA: TGTGCCAGTAGTCCACAGGGTAGCAATCAGCCCCAGCATTTT; CDR3: CASSPQGSNQPQHF; J: TRBJ1-5; D: .; size: .; V: TRBV19
DNA: TGTGCCAGCAGCCCCGGGACAGGGGAAAACTATGGCTACACCTTC; CDR3: CASSPGTGENYGYTF; J: TRBJ1-2; D: TRBD1; size: .; V: TRBV7-9
DNA: TGCGCCAGCAGCCAACTCAGGGGGAATGGAAACACCATATATTTT; CDR3: CASSQLRGNGNTIYF; J: TRBJ1-3; D: TRBD1; size: .; V: TRBV4-1
DNA: TGTGCCAGTAGTACCCCAACAGGGGAGGTAAAAGAGACCCAGTACTTC; CDR3: CASSTPTGEVKETQYF; J: TRBJ2-5; D: .; size: .; V: TRBV19
DNA: TGTGCCAGCAGCCCCCTAGGGACAGGGGAGATGGCCACCGGGGAGCTGTTTTTT; CDR3: CASSPLGTGEMATGELFF; J: TRBJ2-2; D: TRBD1; size: .; V: TRBV7-9
DNA: TGTGCCAGCAGAACCGGGACTAGCGGGGGGATTGACAAAAACATTCAGTACTTC; CDR3: CASRTGTSGGIDKNIQYF; J: TRBJ2-4; D: TRBD2; size: .; V: TRBV2
DNA: TGTGCCAGCAGCAAAGTATTAGCGGGGGGCTATAATAAAGCGAACACCGGGGAGCTGTTTTTT; CDR3: CASSKVLAGGYNKANTGELFF; J: TRBJ2-2; D: .; size: .; V: TRBV21-1
DNA: TGTGCCAGCAGCCCGACAGGGCCTAATGAAAAACTGTTTTTT; CDR3: CASSPTGPNEKLFF; J: TRBJ1-4; D: TRBD1; size: .; V: TRBV5-6
DNA: TGTGCCAGCAGTCCCCAAACCACTGGTAATGAGCAGTTCTTC; CDR3: CASSPQTTGNEQFF; J: TRBJ2-1; D: .; size: once; V: TRBV14
DNA: TGTGCCAGTAGTGAGGGTCGAGGGGGCCGCACTGAAGCTTTCTTT; CDR3: CASSEGRGGRTEAFF; J: TRBJ1-1; D: TRBD1; size: .; V: TRBV19
DNA: TGTGCCAGCAGCTTGCAACCTACTAGCGGGGGAAGCGAGCAGTACTTC; CDR3: CASSLQPTSGGSEQYF; J: TRBJ2-7; D: TRBD2; size: .; V: TRBV7-2
DNA: TGCGCCAGCACTAGGCACGGCGGGGCCCAGCATTTT; CDR3: CASTRHGGAQHF; J: TRBJ1-5; D: .; size: .; V: TRBV23-1
DNA: TGTGCCAGCAGCCTCCGGGACAGGGACTACGAGCAGTACTTC; CDR3: CASSLRDRDYEQYF; J: TRBJ2-7; D: TRBD1; size: .; V: TRBV6-5
DNA: TGTGCCAGCAGTTCCTCTAGCGGGGGGCGAGATACGCAGTATTTT; CDR3: CASSSSSGGRDTQYF; J: TRBJ2-3; D: TRBD2; size: .; V: TRBV28
DNA: TGCGCCAGCAGCCAAGATTGGTTCTCCCTAGGTGGCTATGGCTACACCTTC; CDR3: CASSQDWFSLGGYGYTF; J: TRBJ1-2; D: .; size: .; V: TRBV4-1
DNA: TGCGCCAGCAGCTTGAACAGCTTCCTTAACTATGGCTACACCTTC; CDR3: CASSLNSFLNYGYTF; J: TRBJ1-2; D: .; size: .; V: TRBV5-1
DNA: TGTGCCAGCGTGGGGGACAGGGTCAGTGAAGCTTTCTTT; CDR3: CASVGDRVSEAFF; J: TRBJ1-1; D: TRBD1; size: .; V: TRBV2
DNA: TGTGCCGCCGCGGGGTCCTCTGGAAACACCATATATTTT; CDR3: CAAAGSSGNTIYF; J: TRBJ1-3; D: .; size: .; V: TRBV28